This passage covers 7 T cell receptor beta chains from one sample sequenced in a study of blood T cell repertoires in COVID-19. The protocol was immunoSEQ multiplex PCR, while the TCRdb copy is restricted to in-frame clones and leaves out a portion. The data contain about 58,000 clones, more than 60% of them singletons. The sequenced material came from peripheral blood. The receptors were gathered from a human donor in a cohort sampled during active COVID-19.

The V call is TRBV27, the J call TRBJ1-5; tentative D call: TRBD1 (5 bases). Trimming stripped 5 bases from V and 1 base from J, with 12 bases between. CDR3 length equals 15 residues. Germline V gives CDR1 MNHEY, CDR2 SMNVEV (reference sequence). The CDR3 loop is CASSPLGGSNQPQHF. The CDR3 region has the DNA TGTGCCAGCAGTCCCCTCGGGGGGAGCAATCAGCCCCAGCATTTT.

The CDR3 here is CASSYFYRGGNYGYTF. For the CDR3, the DNA is TGTGCCAGCAGTTACTTTTACAGGGGTGGAAACTATGGCTACACCTTC. This chain connects TRBV6-5 to TRBJ1-2, with 7 nucleotides matching TRBD1. Germline CDR1 MNHEY, CDR2 SVGAGI. After removal of 1 base from V and 2 bases from J, the junction contained 7 bases not matched to a gene. CDR3 length equals 16 residues.

The CDR3 is CASSFEAGHYEQYF. The CDR3 nucleotides read TGTGCCAGCAGCTTTGAAGCGGGGCACTACGAGCAGTACTTC. The genes are TRBV13 and TRBJ2-7; TRBD2 matches 7 bases. CDR3 size: 14 residues. The trim removed 3 bases at V and 3 bases at J, leaving 5 bases unmatched. CDR1 and CDR2 (germline): PRHDT, FYEKMQ (reference sequence).

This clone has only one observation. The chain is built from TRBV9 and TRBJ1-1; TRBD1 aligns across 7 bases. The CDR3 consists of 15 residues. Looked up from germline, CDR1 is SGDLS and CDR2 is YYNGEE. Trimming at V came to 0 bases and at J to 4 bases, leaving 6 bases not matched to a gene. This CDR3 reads CASSVAVGGRTEAFF. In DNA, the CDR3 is TGTGCCAGCAGCGTAGCAGTAGGGGGCCGCACTGAAGCTTTCTTT. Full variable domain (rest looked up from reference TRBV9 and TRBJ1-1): DSGVTQTPKHLITATGQRVTLRCSPRSGDLSVYWYQQSLDQGLQFLIQYYNGEERAKGNILERFSAQQFPDLHSELNLSSLELGDSALYFCASSVAVGGRTEAFFGQGTRLTVV.

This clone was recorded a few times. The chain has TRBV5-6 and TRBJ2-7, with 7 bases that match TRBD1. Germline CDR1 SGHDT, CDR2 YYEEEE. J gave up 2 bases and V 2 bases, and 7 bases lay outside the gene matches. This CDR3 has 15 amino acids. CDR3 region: CASSFSTGTAYEQYF. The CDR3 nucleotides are TGTGCCAGCAGCTTTTCAACCGGGACAGCCTACGAGCAGTACTTC.

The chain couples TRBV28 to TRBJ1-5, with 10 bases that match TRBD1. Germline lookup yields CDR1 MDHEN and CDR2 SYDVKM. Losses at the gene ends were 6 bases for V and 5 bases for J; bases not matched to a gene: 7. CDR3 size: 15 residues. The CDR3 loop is CASSPGGTGDQPQHF. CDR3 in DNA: TGTGCCAGCAGCCCGGGGGGGACAGGGGATCAGCCCCAGCATTTT.

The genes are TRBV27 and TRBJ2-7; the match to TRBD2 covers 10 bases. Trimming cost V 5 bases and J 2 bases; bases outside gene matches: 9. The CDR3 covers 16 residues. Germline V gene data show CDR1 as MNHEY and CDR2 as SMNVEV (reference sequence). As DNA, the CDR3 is TGTGCCAGCAGTCCACTAGGGACTAGCGAAACCTACGAGCAGTACTTC. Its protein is CASSPLGTSETYEQYF.